Included here is one T cell receptor (delta chain) sequence, with context. This DNA's translation differs at residue 16 from TCRdb's protein, which comes from a much larger clone; a read error is likely, and the protein shown is translated from the DNA. Germline assignment: CDR1 GEAIGNYY and CDR2 EKD. The CDR3 loop spans 18 amino acids. TCRdb reprocessed the RT-PCR reads using CATT. This table has about 3,000 delta-chain clones, 2.5% to 3% appearing once. This record comes from a study of gamma-delta T cells after stem cell transplantation. Sequenced: gamma-delta T cells. This chain joins TRDV2 and TRDJ1; TRDD3 aligns across 10 bases. The sequence was collected from a human donor. It is not recorded whose cells these are; they may come from a transplant donor. The chain's CDR3 is CACDTVDKTGGFTDKHIF. DNA for the CDR3: TGTGCCTGTGACACCGTCGACAAAACTGGGGGATTTACCGATAAACACATCTTT.